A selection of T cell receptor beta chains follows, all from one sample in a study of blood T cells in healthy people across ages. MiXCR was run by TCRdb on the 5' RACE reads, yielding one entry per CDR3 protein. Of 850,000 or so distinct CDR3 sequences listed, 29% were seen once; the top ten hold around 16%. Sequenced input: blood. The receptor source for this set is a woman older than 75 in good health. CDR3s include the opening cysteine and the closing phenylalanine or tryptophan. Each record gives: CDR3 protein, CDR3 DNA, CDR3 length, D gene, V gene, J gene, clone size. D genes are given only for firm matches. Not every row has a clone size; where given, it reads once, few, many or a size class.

CDR3: CATSRRGGTEQYF
DNA: TGTGCCACCAGCAGACGGGGGGGGACCGAGCAGTACTTC
length: 13
D: TRBD2
V: TRBV15
J: TRBJ2-7
size: many

CDR3: CATVGGGTQYF
DNA: TGTGCCACCGTCGGTGGAGGTACGCAGTATTTT
length: 11
D: -
V: TRBV24-1
J: TRBJ2-3
size: few

CDR3: CSARVPRPSYNSPLHF
DNA: TGCAGTGCTAGAGTCCCGCGTCCCTCCTATAATTCACCCCTCCACTTT
length: 16
D: -
V: TRBV20-1
J: TRBJ1-6
size: many

CDR3: CASSRWHFEQYF
DNA: TGTGCCAGCAGCCGTTGGCATTTCGAGCAGTACTTC
length: 12
D: -
V: TRBV11-2
J: TRBJ2-7
size: many

CDR3: CASSPDRTGVGYTF
DNA: TGTGCCAGCTCACCAGACCGGACAGGGGTCGGCTACACCTTC
length: 14
D: TRBD1
V: TRBV18
J: TRBJ1-2
size: -

CDR3: CASSLHGEDEKLFF
DNA: TGTGCCAGCAGTTTACACGGGGAGGATGAAAAACTGTTTTTT
length: 14
D: -
V: TRBV12-3/TRBV12-4
J: TRBJ1-4
size: once

CDR3: CASSSGGRLAFF
DNA: TGTGCCAGCAGCTCAGGGGGGAGGTTGGCTTTCTTT
length: 12
D: TRBD1
V: TRBV13
J: TRBJ1-1
size: -

CDR3: CASSPGTVTALEAFF
DNA: TGTGCCAGCAGCCCCGGGACAGTAACTGCCCTTGAAGCTTTCTTT
length: 15
D: TRBD1
V: TRBV7-9
J: TRBJ1-1
size: few

CDR3: CSARDYRGLLGNEQFF
DNA: TGCAGTGCTAGAGATTATCGCGGTTTATTGGGCAATGAGCAGTTCTTC
length: 16
D: -
V: TRBV20-1
J: TRBJ2-1
size: -

CDR3: CASSPGTGGVYEQYF
DNA: TGTGCCAGCTCACCAGGGACAGGGGGCGTTTACGAGCAGTACTTC
length: 15
D: TRBD1
V: TRBV18
J: TRBJ2-7
size: -

CDR3: CASSQRRDSGKTQYF
DNA: TGTGCCAGCAGCCAAAGGAGAGATAGCGGGAAGACGCAGTATTTT
length: 15
D: TRBD2
V: TRBV3-1
J: TRBJ2-3
size: many

CDR3: CSVEVQRTDTQYF
DNA: TGCAGCGTTGAGGTGCAACGCACAGATACGCAGTATTTT
length: 13
D: -
V: TRBV29-1
J: TRBJ2-3
size: -

CDR3: CSVAAGLGYSTDTQYF
DNA: TGCAGCGTTGCCGCCGGACTAGGTTATAGCACAGATACGCAGTATTTT
length: 16
D: TRBD2
V: TRBV29-1
J: TRBJ2-3
size: many

CDR3: CASSLGQAGTEAFF
DNA: TGTGCCAGCAGCTTGGGACAGGCTGGCACTGAAGCTTTCTTT
length: 14
D: TRBD1
V: TRBV3-1
J: TRBJ1-1
size: few

CDR3: CASRGTSGGAQTNTGELFF
DNA: TGCGCCAGCCGGGGGACTAGCGGGGGGGCCCAAACGAACACCGGGGAGCTGTTTTTT
length: 19
D: TRBD2
V: TRBV5-1
J: TRBJ2-2
size: -

CDR3: CAIRGQGNYGYTF
DNA: TGTGCCATCAGGGGACAGGGAAACTATGGCTACACCTTC
length: 13
D: TRBD1
V: TRBV10-3
J: TRBJ1-2
size: many

CDR3: CASSLNTHYEQYF
DNA: TGTGCCAGCAGTTTAAACACTCACTACGAGCAGTACTTC
length: 13
D: -
V: TRBV12-3/TRBV12-4
J: TRBJ2-7
size: many

CDR3: CSARENKWYGYTF
DNA: TGCAGTGCTAGAGAGAACAAGTGGTATGGCTACACCTTC
length: 13
D: -
V: TRBV20-1
J: TRBJ1-2
size: many